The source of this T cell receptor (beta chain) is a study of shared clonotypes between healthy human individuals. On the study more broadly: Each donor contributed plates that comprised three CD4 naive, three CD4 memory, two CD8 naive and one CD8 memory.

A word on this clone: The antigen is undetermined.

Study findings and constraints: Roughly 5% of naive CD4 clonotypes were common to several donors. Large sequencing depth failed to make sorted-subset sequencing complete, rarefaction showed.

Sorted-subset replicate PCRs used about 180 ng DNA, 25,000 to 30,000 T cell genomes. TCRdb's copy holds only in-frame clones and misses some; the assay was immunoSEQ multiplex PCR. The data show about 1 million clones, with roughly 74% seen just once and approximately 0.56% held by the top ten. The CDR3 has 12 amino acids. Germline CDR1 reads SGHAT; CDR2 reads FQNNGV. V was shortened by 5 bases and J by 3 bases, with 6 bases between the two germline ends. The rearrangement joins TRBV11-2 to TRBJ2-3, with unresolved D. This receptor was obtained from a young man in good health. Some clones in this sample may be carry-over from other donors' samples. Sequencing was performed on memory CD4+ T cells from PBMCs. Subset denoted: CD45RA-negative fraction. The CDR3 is CASSHGTDTQYF. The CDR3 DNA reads TGTGCCAGCAGCCATGGGACAGATACGCAGTATTTT.